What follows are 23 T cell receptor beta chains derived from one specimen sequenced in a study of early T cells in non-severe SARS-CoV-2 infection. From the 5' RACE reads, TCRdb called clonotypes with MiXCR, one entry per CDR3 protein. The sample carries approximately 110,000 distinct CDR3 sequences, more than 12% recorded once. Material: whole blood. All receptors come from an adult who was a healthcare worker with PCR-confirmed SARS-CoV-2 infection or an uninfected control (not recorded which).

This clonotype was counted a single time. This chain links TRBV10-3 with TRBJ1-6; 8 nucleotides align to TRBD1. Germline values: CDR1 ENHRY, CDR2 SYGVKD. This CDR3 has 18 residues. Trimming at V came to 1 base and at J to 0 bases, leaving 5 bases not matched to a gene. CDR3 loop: CAISELGQDSSYNSPLHF. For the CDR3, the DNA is TGTGCCATCAGTGAGTTGGGACAGGACAGCTCCTATAATTCACCCCTCCACTTT.

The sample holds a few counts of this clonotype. The CDR3 DNA reads TGTGCCAGCAGTTACGAACGGGGCAGGAGCAATCAGCCCCAGCATTTT. This encodes CASSYERGRSNQPQHF. The chain carries TRBV6-2 or TRBV6-3 and TRBJ1-5, with D possibly TRBD1 on 5 matching bases. This CDR3 contains 16 residues. Per germline, CDR1 MNHEY and CDR2 SVGEGT. Trimming left V 2 bases short and J 1 base short, with 12 bases between.

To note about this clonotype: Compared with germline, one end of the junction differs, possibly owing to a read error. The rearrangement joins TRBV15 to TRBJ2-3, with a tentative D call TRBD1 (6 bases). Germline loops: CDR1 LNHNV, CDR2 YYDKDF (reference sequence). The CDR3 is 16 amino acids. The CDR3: CATNRESGHPPDTQYF. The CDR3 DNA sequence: TGTGCCACCAACAGAGAATCGGGACACCCGCCAGATACGCAGTATTTT. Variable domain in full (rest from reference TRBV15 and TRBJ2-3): DAMVIQNPRYQVTQFGKPVTLSCSQTLNHNVMYWYQQKSSQAPKLLFHYYDKDFNNEADTPDNFQSRRPNTSFCFLDIRSPGLGDTAMYLCATNRESGHPPDTQYFGPGTRLTVL.

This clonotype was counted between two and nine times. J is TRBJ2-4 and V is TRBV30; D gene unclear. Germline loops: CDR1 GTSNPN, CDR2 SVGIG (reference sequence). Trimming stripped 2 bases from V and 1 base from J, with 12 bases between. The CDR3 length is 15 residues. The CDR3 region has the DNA TGTGCCTGGAGTCGCTTACATGAGGCCAAAAACATTCAGTACTTC. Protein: CAWSRLHEAKNIQYF.

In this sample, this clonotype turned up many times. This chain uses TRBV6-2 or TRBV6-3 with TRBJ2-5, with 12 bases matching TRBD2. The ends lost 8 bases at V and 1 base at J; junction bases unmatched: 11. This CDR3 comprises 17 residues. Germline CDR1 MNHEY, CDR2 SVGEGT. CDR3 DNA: TGTGCCAGCTGTCTCCGTAGGACTAGCGGGACCCAAGAGACCCAGTACTTC. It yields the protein CASCLRRTSGTQETQYF.

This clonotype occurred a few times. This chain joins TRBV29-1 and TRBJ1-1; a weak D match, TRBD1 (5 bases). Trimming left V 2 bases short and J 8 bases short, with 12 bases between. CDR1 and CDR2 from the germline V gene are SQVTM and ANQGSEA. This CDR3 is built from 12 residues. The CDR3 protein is CSVESMGGEAFF. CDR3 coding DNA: TGCAGCGTTGAATCTATGGGGGGAGAAGCTTTCTTT.

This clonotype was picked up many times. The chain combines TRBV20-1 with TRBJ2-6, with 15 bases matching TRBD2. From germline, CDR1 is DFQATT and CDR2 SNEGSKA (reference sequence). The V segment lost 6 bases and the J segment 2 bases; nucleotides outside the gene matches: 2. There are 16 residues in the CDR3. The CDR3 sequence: CSARTSGGAGANVLTF. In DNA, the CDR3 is TGCAGTGCCCGGACTAGCGGGGGGGCTGGGGCCAACGTCCTGACTTTC.

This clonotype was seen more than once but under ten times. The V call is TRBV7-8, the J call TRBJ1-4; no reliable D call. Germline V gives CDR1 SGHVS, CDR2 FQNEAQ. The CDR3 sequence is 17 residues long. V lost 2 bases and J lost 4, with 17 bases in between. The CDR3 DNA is TGTGCCAGCAGCTTACGAGGTTTAAGGACGGTTAATGAAAAACTGTTTTTT. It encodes CASSLRGLRTVNEKLFF.

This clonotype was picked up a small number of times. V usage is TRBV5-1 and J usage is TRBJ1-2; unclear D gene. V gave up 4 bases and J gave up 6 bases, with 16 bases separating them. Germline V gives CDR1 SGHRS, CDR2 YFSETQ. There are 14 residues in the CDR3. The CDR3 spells CASSRWAPGNGYTF. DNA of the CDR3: TGCGCCAGCAGCCGTTGGGCCCCCGGCAATGGCTACACCTTC.

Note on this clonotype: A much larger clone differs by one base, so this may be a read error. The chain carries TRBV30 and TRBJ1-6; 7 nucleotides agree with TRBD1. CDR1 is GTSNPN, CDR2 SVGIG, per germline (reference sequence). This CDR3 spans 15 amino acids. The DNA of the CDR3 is TGTGCCTGGAGTGTTCTGACAGGGAATAATTCATCCCTCCACTTT. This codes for CAWSVLTGNNSSLHF. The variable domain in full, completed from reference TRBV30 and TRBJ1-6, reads SQTIHQWPATLVQPVGSPLSLECTVEGTSNPNLYWYRQAAGRGLQLLFYSVGIGQISSEVPQNLSASRPQDRQFILSSKKLLLSDSGFYLCAWSVLTGNNSSLHFGNGTRLTVT.

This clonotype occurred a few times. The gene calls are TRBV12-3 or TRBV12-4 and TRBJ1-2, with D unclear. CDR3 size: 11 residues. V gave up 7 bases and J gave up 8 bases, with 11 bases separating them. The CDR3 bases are TGTGCCAGCACGCGCAGTGGGGGCTACACCTTC. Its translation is CASTRSGGYTF.

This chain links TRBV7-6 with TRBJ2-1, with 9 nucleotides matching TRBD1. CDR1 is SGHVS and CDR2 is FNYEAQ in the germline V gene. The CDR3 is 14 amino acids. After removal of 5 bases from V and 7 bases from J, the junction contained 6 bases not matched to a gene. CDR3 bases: TGTGCCAGCAGCCGACAGGGGGGGCGAAATGAGCAGTTCTTC. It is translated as CASSRQGGRNEQFF. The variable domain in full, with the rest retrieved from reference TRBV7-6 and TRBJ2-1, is GAGVSQSPRYKVTKRGQDVALRCDPISGHVSLYWYRQALGQGPEFLTYFNYEAQQDKSGLPNDRFSAERPEGSISTLTIQRTEQRDSAMYRCASSRQGGRNEQFFGPGTRLTVL.

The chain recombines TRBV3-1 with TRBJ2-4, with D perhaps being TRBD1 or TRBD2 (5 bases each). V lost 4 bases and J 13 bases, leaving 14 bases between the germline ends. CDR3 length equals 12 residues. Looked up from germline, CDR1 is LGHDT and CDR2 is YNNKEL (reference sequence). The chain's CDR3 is CASSLSKGPQYF. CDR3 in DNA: TGTGCCAGCAGCCTTAGTAAGGGACCGCAGTACTTC.

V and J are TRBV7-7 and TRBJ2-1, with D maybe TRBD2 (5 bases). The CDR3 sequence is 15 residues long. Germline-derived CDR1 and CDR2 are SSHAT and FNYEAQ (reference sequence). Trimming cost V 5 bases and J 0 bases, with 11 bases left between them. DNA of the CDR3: TGTGCCAGCAGCCAGGACTGGAGCTCCTACAATGAGCAGTTCTTC. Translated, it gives CASSQDWSSYNEQFF.

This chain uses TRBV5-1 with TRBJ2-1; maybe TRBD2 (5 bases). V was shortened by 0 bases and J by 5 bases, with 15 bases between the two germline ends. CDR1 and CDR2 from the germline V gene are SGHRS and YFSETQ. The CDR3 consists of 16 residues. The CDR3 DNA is TGCGCCAGCAGCTTGGTTGCTAGCTCCCAGGACAATGAGCAGTTCTTC. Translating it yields CASSLVASSQDNEQFF.

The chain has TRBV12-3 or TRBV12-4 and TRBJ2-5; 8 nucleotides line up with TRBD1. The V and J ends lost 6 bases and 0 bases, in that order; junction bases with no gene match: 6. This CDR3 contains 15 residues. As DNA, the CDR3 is TGTGCCAGCAGCCCCCAACAGGGGGACCAAGAGACCCAGTACTTC. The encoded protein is CASSPQQGDQETQYF.

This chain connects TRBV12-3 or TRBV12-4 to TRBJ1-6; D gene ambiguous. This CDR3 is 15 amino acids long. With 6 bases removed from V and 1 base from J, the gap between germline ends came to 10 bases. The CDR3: CASSSHGSYNSPLHF. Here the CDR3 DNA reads TGTGCCAGCAGCTCCCACGGATCCTATAATTCACCCCTCCACTTT.

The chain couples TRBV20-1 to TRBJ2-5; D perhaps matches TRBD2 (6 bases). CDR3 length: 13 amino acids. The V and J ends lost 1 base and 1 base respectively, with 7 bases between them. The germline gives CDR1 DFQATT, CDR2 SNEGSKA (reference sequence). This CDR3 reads CSARVSGQETQYF. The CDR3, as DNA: TGCAGTGCTAGAGTTAGCGGCCAAGAGACCCAGTACTTC.

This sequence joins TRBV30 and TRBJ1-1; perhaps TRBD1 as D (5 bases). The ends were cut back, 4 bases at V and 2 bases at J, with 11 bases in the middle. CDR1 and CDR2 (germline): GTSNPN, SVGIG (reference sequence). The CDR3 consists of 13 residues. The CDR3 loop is CAWKWQGNTEAFF. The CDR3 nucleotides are TGTGCCTGGAAATGGCAGGGTAACACTGAAGCTTTCTTT.

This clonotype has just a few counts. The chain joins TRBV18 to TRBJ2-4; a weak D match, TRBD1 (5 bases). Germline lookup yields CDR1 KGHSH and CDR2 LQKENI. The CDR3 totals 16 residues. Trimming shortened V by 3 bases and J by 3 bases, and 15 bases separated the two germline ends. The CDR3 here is CASSPEAGFGKNIQYF. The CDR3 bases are TGTGCCAGCTCACCTGAAGCAGGGTTTGGCAAAAACATTCAGTACTTC.

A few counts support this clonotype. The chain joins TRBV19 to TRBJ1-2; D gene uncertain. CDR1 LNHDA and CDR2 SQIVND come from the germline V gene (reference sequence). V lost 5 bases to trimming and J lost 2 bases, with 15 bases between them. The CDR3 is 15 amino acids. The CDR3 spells CASSPSRERNYGYTF. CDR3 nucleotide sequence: TGTGCCAGTAGTCCCTCCCGGGAAAGAAACTATGGCTACACCTTC. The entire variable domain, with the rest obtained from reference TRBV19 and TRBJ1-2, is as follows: DGGITQSPKYLFRKEGQNVTLSCEQNLNHDAMYWYRQDPGQGLRLIYYSQIVNDFQKGDIAEGYSVSREKKESFPLTVTSAQKNPTAFYLCASSPSRERNYGYTFGSGTRLTVV.

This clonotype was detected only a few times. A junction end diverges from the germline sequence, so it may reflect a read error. The CDR3, as DNA: TGTGCCAGCAGACAAGCCGGTACTAATCAGCCCCAGCATTTT. Translating it yields CASRQAGTNQPQHF. V and J are TRBV3-1 and TRBJ1-5; D ambiguous. The CDR3 has 14 amino acids. CDR1 is LGHDT, CDR2 YNNKEL, per germline (reference sequence).

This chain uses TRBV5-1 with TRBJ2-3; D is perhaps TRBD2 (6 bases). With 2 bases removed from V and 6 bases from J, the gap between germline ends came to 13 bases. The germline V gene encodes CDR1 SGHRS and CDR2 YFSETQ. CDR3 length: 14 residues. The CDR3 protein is CASSFMEGTDTQYF. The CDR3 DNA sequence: TGCGCCAGCAGCTTCATGGAGGGAACGGATACGCAGTATTTT.